This T cell receptor beta chain was documented in a study of T cell changes during pregnancy in multiple sclerosis. Deletions cut 7 bases from V and 4 bases from J, with 8 bases between. Germline V lookup: CDR1 MDHEN, CDR2 SYDVKM. This CDR3 is built from 12 residues. The protocol was immunoSEQ multiplex PCR, while the TCRdb copy is restricted to in-frame clones and leaves out a portion. The repertoire consists of 40,000 or so clones, with 85% to 90% occurring once and the leading ten covering 0.56%. The source was CD4+ T cells from peripheral blood mononuclear cells, collected before pregnancy. This sequence originates from a female donor with multiple sclerosis, enrolled in a pregnancy study. The rearrangement joins TRBV28 to TRBJ1-3; D is unclear. As DNA, the CDR3 is TGTGCCAGCACATCCGCGGGAAACACCATATATTTT. Its protein product is CASTSAGNTIYF.